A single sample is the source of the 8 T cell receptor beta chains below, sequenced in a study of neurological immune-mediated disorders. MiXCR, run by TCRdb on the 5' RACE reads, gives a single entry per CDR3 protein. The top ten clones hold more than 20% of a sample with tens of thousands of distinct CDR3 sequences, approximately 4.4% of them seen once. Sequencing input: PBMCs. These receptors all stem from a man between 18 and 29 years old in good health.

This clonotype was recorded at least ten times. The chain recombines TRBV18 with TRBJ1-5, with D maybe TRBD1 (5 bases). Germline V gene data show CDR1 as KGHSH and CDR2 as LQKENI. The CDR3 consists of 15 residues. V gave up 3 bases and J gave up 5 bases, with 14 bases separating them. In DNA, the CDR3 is TGTGCCAGCTCACCTCAAGGGGTGCCGGATCAGCCCCAGCATTTT. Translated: CASSPQGVPDQPQHF.

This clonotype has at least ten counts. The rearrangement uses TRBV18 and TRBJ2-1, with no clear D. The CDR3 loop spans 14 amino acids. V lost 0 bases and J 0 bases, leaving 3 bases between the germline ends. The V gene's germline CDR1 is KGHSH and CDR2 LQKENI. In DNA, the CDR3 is TGTGCCAGCTCACCACCGAACTCCTACAATGAGCAGTTCTTC. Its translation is CASSPPNSYNEQFF. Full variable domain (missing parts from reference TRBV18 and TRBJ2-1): NAGVMQNPRHLVRRRGQEARLRCSPMKGHSHVYWYRQLPEEGLKFMVYLQKENIIDESGMPKERFSAEFPKEGPSILRIQQVVRGDSAAYFCASSPPNSYNEQFFGPGTRLTVL.

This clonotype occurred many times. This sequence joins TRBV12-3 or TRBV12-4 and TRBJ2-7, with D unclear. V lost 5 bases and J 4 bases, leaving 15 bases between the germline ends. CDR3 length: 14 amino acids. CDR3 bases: TGTGCCAGCAGTCCCTCGGACGGCGTTTACGAGCAGTACTTC. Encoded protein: CASSPSDGVYEQYF.

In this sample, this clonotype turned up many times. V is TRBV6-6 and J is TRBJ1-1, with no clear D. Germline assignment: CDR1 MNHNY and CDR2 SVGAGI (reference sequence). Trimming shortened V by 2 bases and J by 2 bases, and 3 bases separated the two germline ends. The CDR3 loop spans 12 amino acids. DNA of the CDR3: TGTGCCAGCAGTTACAGAAACACTGAAGCTTTCTTT. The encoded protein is CASSYRNTEAFF.

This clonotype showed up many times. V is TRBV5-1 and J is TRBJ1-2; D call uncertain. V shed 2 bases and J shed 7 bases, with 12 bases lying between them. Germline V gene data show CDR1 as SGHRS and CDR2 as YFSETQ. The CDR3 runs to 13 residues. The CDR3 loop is CASSLNTEGGYTF. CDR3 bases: TGCGCCAGCAGCTTAAACACGGAGGGTGGCTACACCTTC.

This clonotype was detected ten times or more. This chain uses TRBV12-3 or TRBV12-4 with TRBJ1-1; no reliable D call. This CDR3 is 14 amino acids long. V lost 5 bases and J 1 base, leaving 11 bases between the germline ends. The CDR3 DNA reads TGTGCCAGCAGTCGGACTGCAGAGAACACTGAAGCTTTCTTT. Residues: CASSRTAENTEAFF.

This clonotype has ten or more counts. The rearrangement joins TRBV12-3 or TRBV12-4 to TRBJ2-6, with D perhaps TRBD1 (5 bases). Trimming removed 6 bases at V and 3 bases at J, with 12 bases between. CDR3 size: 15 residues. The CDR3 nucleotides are TGTGCCAGCAGCGCCTGGGGCAATGGGGCCAACGTCCTGACTTTC. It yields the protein CASSAWGNGANVLTF.

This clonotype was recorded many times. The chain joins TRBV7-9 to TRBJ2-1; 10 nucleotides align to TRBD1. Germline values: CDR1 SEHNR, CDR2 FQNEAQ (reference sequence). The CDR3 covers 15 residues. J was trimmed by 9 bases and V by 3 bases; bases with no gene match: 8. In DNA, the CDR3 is TGTGCCAGCAGCTTCCACGGGACAGGGGACAGTGAGCAGTTCTTC. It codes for CASSFHGTGDSEQFF. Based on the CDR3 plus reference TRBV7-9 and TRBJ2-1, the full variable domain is DTGVSQNPRHKITKRGQNVTFRCDPISEHNRLYWYRQTLGQGPEFLTYFQNEAQLEKSRLLSDRFSAERPKGSFSTLEIQRTEQGDSAMYLCASSFHGTGDSEQFFGPGTRLTVL.